This TCR beta chain stems from a study of T cell repertoires in cytomegalovirus infection. Overall study: Signatures in public TCR beta sequences pointed to both CMV infection and matching HLA type. Findings and caveats of the study: Totalled public TCR beta family frequency picked out people who carried CMV plus the relevant HLA. Dominant in the ex vivo response were TCR beta clonotypes restricted by HLA-C and specific for CMV.

TCRdb analysed the reads with MiXCR anew, one entry per CDR3 protein. The table lists 200,000 to 300,000 distinct CDR3 sequences, 10% to 15% of them singletons, with roughly 1.7% in the top ten. A remark on this clonotype: Its specificity is not known.

The sample comprised PBMCs. This receptor was taken from a human donor in good health (CMV status not recorded). Some clones in this sample may be carry-over from other donors' samples.

As DNA, the CDR3 is TGCAGTGCTGGCGGGGTCGGAACTGAAGCTTTCTTT. Its protein is CSAGGVGTEAFF. J is TRBJ1-1 and V is TRBV20-1; D is ambiguous. In germline, CDR1 is DFQATT, CDR2 SNEGSKA (reference sequence). CDR3 size: 12 residues. Between the trimmed V and J ends, which lost 5 bases and 5 bases, there was a span of 12 bases.